This T cell receptor (beta chain) was identified during a study of early T cells in non-severe SARS-CoV-2 infection. CDR1 MNHEY and CDR2 SMNVEV come from the germline V gene (reference sequence). This CDR3 contains 16 residues. V dropped 2 bases and J dropped 3; count of bases not matched to a gene: 6. In this sample, this clonotype turned up a few times. TCRdb re-derived calls from the 5' RACE reads in MiXCR, one entry per CDR3 protein. The sample lists 55,000 or so distinct CDR3 sequences, approximately 6.7% occurring once. The chain uses TRBV27 and TRBJ2-3, with 9 bases matching TRBD2. The receptor's source is an adult who was a healthcare worker with PCR-confirmed SARS-CoV-2 infection or an uninfected control (not recorded which). Specimen: whole blood. The CDR3 DNA reads TGTGCCAGCAGTTTAGCGGGGGGGCCTCTTACAGATACGCAGTATTTT. Its translation: CASSLAGGPLTDTQYF.